The entry below describes one T cell receptor (beta chain). This specimen comes from a study of blood T cell repertoires in COVID-19. The CDR3 length is 15 residues. Measured with immunoSEQ multiplex PCR; TCRdb has only the in-frame clones, and not every one. The data show approximately 270,000 clones, more than 85% seen once. This TCR was recovered from a man between 35 and 55 years old who had been exposed to COVID-19. The sample consisted of PBMCs or T cells enriched from blood (not recorded which). The V gene is TRBV12-2, the J gene TRBJ2-4; TRBD2, the D gene given by the table, was not confirmed from the DNA. TRBV12-2 counts as a pseudogene. CDR3 DNA: TGTGCAAGTCGCTTACTTCAAGGGAAGGACTGCATTCAGTACTTC. This translates into CASRLLQGKDCIQYF.